Listed here are 15 T cell receptor beta chains from one sample, sequenced in a study of early stage breast cancer tumors. TCRdb keeps only in-frame clones here, not all; method: immunoSEQ multiplex PCR. The sample yields thousands of clones, 60% to 85% seen once. The source material was normal breast tissue next to the tumor. Receptors originate from a person aged 55-75 years with breast cancer.

This chain joins TRBV18 and TRBJ1-1; no clear D gene. CDR3 length: 12 amino acids. Trimming took off 4 bases at V and 1 base at J, with 4 bases between the two ends. The germline gives CDR1 KGHSH, CDR2 LQKENI. The CDR3 nucleotides are TGTGCCAGCTCACAGGGGAACACTGAAGCTTTCTTT. Protein: CASSQGNTEAFF. Using reference TRBV18 and TRBJ1-1 for the parts outside the CDR3, the full variable domain is NAGVMQNPRHLVRRRGQEARLRCSPMKGHSHVYWYRQLPEEGLKFMVYLQKENIIDESGMPKERFSAEFPKEGPSILRIQQVVRGDSAAYFCASSQGNTEAFFGQGTRLTVV.

V and J are TRBV19 and TRBJ1-6; a weak D match, TRBD1 (5 bases). In germline, CDR1 is LNHDA, CDR2 SQIVND (reference sequence). This CDR3 spans 15 amino acids. V was cut by 9 bases and J by 4 bases, with 16 bases left in between. CDR3 protein: CASSRGTGYNSPLHF. The CDR3 DNA sequence: TGTGCCAGCTCGCGAGGGACGGGTTATAATTCACCCCTCCACTTT.

The rearrangement links TRBV29-1 to TRBJ2-3, with a possible D match to TRBD2 (5 bases). The V gene's germline CDR1 is SQVTM and CDR2 ANQGSEA. V was clipped by 4 bases and J by 4 bases, with 12 bases between them. The CDR3 length is 13 residues. This CDR3 reads CSVAVSSADTQYF. In DNA, the CDR3 is TGCAGCGTTGCGGTTAGTAGCGCAGATACGCAGTATTTT.

The genes are TRBV25-1 and TRBJ2-4; D is perhaps TRBD2 (6 bases). This CDR3 has 14 amino acids. The ends were cut back, 3 bases at V and 9 bases at J, with 15 bases in the middle. Germline CDR1 MGHDK, CDR2 SYGVNS. The CDR3 coding sequence is TGTGCCAGCAGTGATCGAGGAGGGCTCCGCATTCAGTACTTC. This codes for CASSDRGGLRIQYF.

The chain combines TRBV2 with TRBJ1-1; no definite D call. The CDR3 is 13 amino acids. Per germline, CDR1 SNHLY and CDR2 FYNNEI. Trimming removed 6 bases at V and 6 bases at J, with 14 bases between. This CDR3 reads CASRVRGISEAFF. As DNA, the CDR3 is TGTGCCAGCAGAGTCCGGGGAATCTCTGAAGCTTTCTTT.

The V and J genes are TRBV14 and TRBJ2-2; the D gene is possibly TRBD1 (6 bases). V was shortened by 0 bases and J by 5 bases, with 16 bases between the two germline ends. CDR3 size: 17 residues. CDR1 is SGHDN and CDR2 is FVKESK in the germline V gene. CDR3 sequence reads: CASSQEGGQLGTGELFF. In DNA, the CDR3 is TGTGCCAGCAGCCAAGAAGGGGGTCAGTTAGGAACCGGGGAGCTGTTTTTT.

This chain joins TRBV7-9 and TRBJ1-1, with 8 bases lining up with TRBD1. The CDR3 loop spans 18 amino acids. V shed 3 bases and J 1 base; nucleotides not matched to a gene: 13. The germline CDR1 and CDR2 sequences are SEHNR and FQNEAQ (reference sequence). CDR3 bases: TGTGCCAGCAGCTTTCACGAATTCCGGACAGGGAGGAACACTGAAGCTTTCTTT. Protein: CASSFHEFRTGRNTEAFF.

This clone has a handful of counts. V usage is TRBV29-1 and J usage is TRBJ2-2, with D perhaps given as TRBD1 or TRBD2 (7 bases each). CDR3 length: 17 amino acids. The germline gives CDR1 SQVTM, CDR2 ANQGSEA. V lost 1 base and J lost 6, with 21 bases in between. The CDR3 sequence is CSVEGQGVTGGAGELFF. Written as DNA, the CDR3 is TGCAGCGTTGAAGGACAGGGTGTGACGGGAGGAGCCGGGGAGCTGTTTTTT.

The rearrangement uses TRBV6-1 and TRBJ1-2; 8 bases fit TRBD1. Per the germline V gene, CDR1 is MNHNS and CDR2 is SASEGT. J gave up 4 bases and V 6 bases, and 4 bases lay outside the gene matches. The CDR3 spans 13 residues. This chain's CDR3 is CASRDTGGYGYTF. The CDR3 bases are TGTGCCAGCAGGGATACAGGGGGCTATGGCTACACCTTC.

This chain uses TRBV18 with TRBJ2-4; D remains unclear. Trimming shortened V by 2 bases and J by 0 bases, and 8 bases separated the two germline ends. The CDR3 has 15 residues. The V gene's germline CDR1 is KGHSH and CDR2 LQKENI. CDR3 sequence (DNA): TGTGCCAGCTCACCAAGCCAACTAGCCAAAAACATTCAGTACTTC. It is translated as CASSPSQLAKNIQYF. Complete variable domain (other parts from reference TRBV18 and TRBJ2-4): NAGVMQNPRHLVRRRGQEARLRCSPMKGHSHVYWYRQLPEEGLKFMVYLQKENIIDESGMPKERFSAEFPKEGPSILRIQQVVRGDSAAYFCASSPSQLAKNIQYFGAGTRLSVL.

V and J are TRBV6-6 and TRBJ1-3; 9 bases line up with TRBD1. V lost 8 bases to trimming and J lost 11 bases; unmatched junction nucleotides: 13. The CDR3 length is 14 residues. Germline V CDR1 and CDR2: MNHNY, SVGAGI (reference sequence). The CDR3 spells CASQHRTGEVPIYF. Here the CDR3 DNA reads TGTGCCAGCCAACACCGGACAGGGGAGGTACCCATATATTTT.

V usage is TRBV2 and J usage is TRBJ1-1, with 8 bases identical to TRBD1. After removal of 7 bases from V and 4 bases from J, the junction contained 8 bases not matched to a gene. This CDR3 has 14 amino acids. Per the germline V gene, CDR1 is SNHLY and CDR2 is FYNNEI. CDR3 coding DNA: TGTGCCAGCACCTCACAGGGACAGGTCACTGAAGCTTTCTTT. Translation: CASTSQGQVTEAFF. The full variable domain, in which reference TRBV2 and TRBJ1-1 provide the parts outside the CDR3, is EPEVTQTPSHQVTQMGQEVILRCVPISNHLYFYWYRQILGQKVEFLVSFYNNEISEKSEIFDDQFSVERPDGSNFTLKIRSTKLEDSAMYFCASTSQGQVTEAFFGQGTRLTVV.

This rearrangement joins TRBV18 to TRBJ2-7; D remains ambiguous. Germline CDR1 and CDR2: KGHSH and LQKENI. The CDR3 is 13 amino acids. Trimming left V 6 bases short and J 1 base short, with 10 bases between. CDR3 bases: TGTGCCAGCTCGCCTGACTCATCCTACGAGCAGTACTTC. Its translation: CASSPDSSYEQYF. The full variable domain, with the rest looked up from reference TRBV18 and TRBJ2-7, is NAGVMQNPRHLVRRRGQEARLRCSPMKGHSHVYWYRQLPEEGLKFMVYLQKENIIDESGMPKERFSAEFPKEGPSILRIQQVVRGDSAAYFCASSPDSSYEQYFGPGTRLTVT.

This rearrangement joins TRBV11-3 to TRBJ2-2; 7 bases align to TRBD1. CDR3 size: 14 residues. CDR1 and CDR2 (germline): SGHNT, YENEEA. Losses at the gene ends were 5 bases for V and 4 bases for J; bases not matched to a gene: 4. The CDR3 loop reads CASSRNRGTGELFF. The CDR3 DNA sequence: TGTGCCAGCAGCCGAAACAGGGGCACCGGGGAGCTGTTTTTT.

The chain recombines TRBV11-2 with TRBJ2-1, with D uncertain. CDR1 SGHAT and CDR2 FQNNGV come from the germline V gene. Deletions cut 5 bases from V and 9 bases from J, with 20 bases between. This CDR3 spans 15 amino acids. In nucleotides, the CDR3 is TGTGCCAGCAGCCCCCCAAGGGCCTCGACCCGTGAGCAGTTCTTC. Translation gives CASSPPRASTREQFF.